The 30 T cell receptor beta chains below all came from one sample that was sequenced in a study of T and B cells in COVID-19 patients. Each TRB amplification used roughly 250-550 ng of genomic DNA from blood. Multiplex PCR with BIOMED2 TRB-A/B primer pools amplified TRB rearrangements. Via MiXCR, TCRdb re-called the multiplex PCR reads, giving one row per CDR3 protein. The data contain several thousand distinct CDR3 sequences, 20% to 25% of them singletons. Sample: blood. Receptors originate from a human donor with active COVID-19.

The chain carries TRBV12-3 or TRBV12-4 and TRBJ1-3, with D perhaps TRBD1 (6 bases). Trimming removed 6 bases from V and 4 bases from J, with 16 bases in between. There are 15 residues in the CDR3. This CDR3 reads CASSNHRVDGNTIYF. The DNA for the CDR3 is TGTGCCAGCAGCAACCACAGGGTGGACGGAAACACCATATATTTT.

By its share, this clonotype is medium-sized. The V call is TRBV15, the J call TRBJ1-2, with 12 bases identical to TRBD1. Germline V gene data show CDR1 as LNHNV and CDR2 as YYDKDF (reference sequence). The length of the CDR3 is 17 residues. The junction had 7 bases not matched to a gene; V was cut back by 1 base and J by 4 bases. The CDR3, as DNA: TGTGCCACCAGCAGAGGGGACAGGGGGCGCAGCGGCTATGGCTACACCTTC. Translated: CATSRGDRGRSGYGYTF.

This clonotype is deemed large. The J gene is TRBJ2-3, the V gene TRBV19, with D unresolved. Trimming left V 4 bases short and J 5 bases short, with 13 bases between. CDR1 is LNHDA and CDR2 is SQIVND in the germline V gene (reference sequence). There are 14 residues in the CDR3. CDR3 residues: CASSTFRPEDTQYF. The CDR3 DNA reads TGTGCCAGTAGTACCTTTCGTCCGGAAGATACGCAGTATTTT.

This clonotype is categorized as medium-sized. The chain is built from TRBV6-1 and TRBJ2-7; D might be TRBD1 (5 bases). V lost 2 bases and J 3 bases, leaving 17 bases between the germline ends. This CDR3 spans 16 amino acids. Germline V gives CDR1 MNHNS, CDR2 SASEGT. The chain's CDR3 is CASSEYGHLSYYEQYF. CDR3 DNA: TGTGCCAGCAGTGAATATGGACACCTCTCGTACTACGAGCAGTACTTC.

This clonotype is classed as medium-sized. The chain uses TRBV5-5 and TRBJ2-2; D is possibly TRBD1 (6 bases). The CDR3 totals 17 residues. Germline V CDR1 and CDR2: SGHKS, YYEKEE (reference sequence). Trimming pared 2 bases from V and 1 base from J, leaving 15 bases between. In DNA form, the CDR3 reads TGTGCCAGCAGCTTTAGAGGGGGTGCAAAGAACACCGGGGAGCTGTTTTTT. Protein product: CASSFRGGAKNTGELFF.

Of note for this clonotype: At one boundary the junction diverges from the germline segment, which might be a read error. The rearrangement joins TRBV2 to TRBJ2-6; the D is unclear. The CDR3 length is 13 residues. CDR1 and CDR2 from the germline V gene are SNHLY and FYNNEI. CDR3 nucleotides: TGTGCCAGCAGTAAAGCTGGGGCCAACGTCCTGACTTTC. It translates to CASSKAGANVLTF. Using reference TRBV2 and TRBJ2-6 for the parts outside the CDR3, the full variable domain is EPEVTQTPSHQVTQMGQEVILRCVPISNHLYFYWYRQILGQKVEFLVSFYNNEISEKSEIFDDQFSVERPDGSNFTLKIRSTKLEDSAMYFCASSKAGANVLTFGAGSRLTVL.

This clonotype is categorized as medium-sized. V is TRBV27 and J is TRBJ1-2, with D unresolved. V was clipped by 7 bases and J by 0 bases, with 6 bases between them. CDR1 is MNHEY, CDR2 SMNVEV, per germline (reference sequence). The CDR3 consists of 12 residues. CDR3 sequence: CASKGPNYGYTF. In DNA form, the CDR3 reads TGTGCCAGCAAAGGCCCTAACTATGGCTACACCTTC.

This clonotype turned up a few times. The chain combines TRBV5-8 with TRBJ1-1; D is uncertain. The V end was cut by 1 base, the J end by 4 bases, with 8 bases between. This CDR3 contains 13 residues. Germline CDR1 reads SGHTS; CDR2 reads YDEGEE. The CDR3 spells CASSLFPGTEAFF. The CDR3 DNA reads TGTGCCAGCAGCTTGTTTCCAGGCACTGAAGCTTTCTTT.

This clonotype was found a few times. This rearrangement joins TRBV5-6 to TRBJ2-3; 9 nucleotides align to TRBD2. V shed 3 bases and J 3 bases; nucleotides not matched to a gene: 11. Germline lookup yields CDR1 SGHDT and CDR2 YYEEEE. The CDR3 sequence is 17 residues long. DNA of the CDR3: TGTGCCAGCAGCTCTAGGGCGGCGGGAGGGACGACAGATACGCAGTATTTT. Amino acids: CASSSRAAGGTTDTQYF.

This clonotype appeared a few times. The V and J genes are TRBV11-2 and TRBJ1-2; D gene uncertain. Germline CDR1 reads SGHAT; CDR2 reads FQNNGV. Trimming pared 0 bases from V and 5 bases from J, leaving 10 bases between. This CDR3 region has 14 residues. CDR3 protein: CASSLDRIQYGYTF. The DNA for the CDR3 is TGTGCCAGCAGCTTAGACAGGATACAATATGGCTACACCTTC.

The CDR3 is CASSQSGHLYEQYF. CDR3 bases: TGTGCCAGCAGTCAATCGGGACACCTCTACGAGCAGTACTTC. The chain joins TRBV5-6 to TRBJ2-7; maybe TRBD1 (6 bases). V was pared by 5 bases and J by 3 bases, with 15 bases between. Germline CDR1 is SGHDT and CDR2 is YYEEEE. This CDR3 comprises 14 residues.

This clonotype appeared a few times. The rearrangement joins TRBV10-3 to TRBJ1-2, with D maybe TRBD1 (6 bases). Germline CDR1 reads ENHRY; CDR2 reads SYGVKD. CDR3 length: 18 amino acids. The V end was cut by 3 bases, the J end by 6 bases, with 26 bases between. DNA of the CDR3: TGTGCCATCAGTGACATAATTTCCCCTGACAGGATGGCCCATGGCTACACCTTC. Amino acids: CAISDIISPDRMAHGYTF.

This rearrangement joins TRBV14 to TRBJ2-3; maybe TRBD2 (5 bases). V was shortened by 3 bases and J by 6 bases, with 25 bases between the two germline ends. The CDR3 runs 18 residues. The germline V gene has CDR1 SGHDN and CDR2 FVKESK. CDR3 in DNA: TGTGCCAGCAGCCACTCGCGCGAGGGAGCCGTCCTGGCGGATACGCAGTATTTT. Encoded protein: CASSHSREGAVLADTQYF.

The V and J genes are TRBV27 and TRBJ1-1, with 7 bases lining up with TRBD1. CDR1 and CDR2 from the germline V gene are MNHEY and SMNVEV (reference sequence). The CDR3 covers 14 residues. Trimming removed 6 bases from V and 7 bases from J; junction bases left unmatched: 11. CDR3 residues: CASRVQGGLYEAFF. The CDR3 bases are TGTGCCAGCAGGGTCCAAGGGGGCCTGTATGAAGCTTTCTTT.

The chain couples TRBV20-1 to TRBJ2-1, with 14 bases identical to TRBD2. Germline loops: CDR1 DFQATT, CDR2 SNEGSKA (reference sequence). The CDR3 extends over 15 amino acids. V shed 6 bases and J 9 bases; nucleotides not matched to a gene: 10. CDR3 in amino acids: CSAPRLAGGKSEQFF. CDR3 DNA sequence: TGCAGTGCCCCCCGACTAGCGGGAGGGAAGAGTGAGCAGTTCTTC.

This clonotype has just a few counts. This sequence joins TRBV4-3 and TRBJ1-2; D gene uncertain. Trimming cost V 2 bases and J 4 bases, with 14 bases left between them. CDR3 length equals 15 residues. Per the germline V gene, CDR1 is LGHNA and CDR2 is YSLEER. The CDR3 region has the DNA TGCGCCAGCAGCCAATCGGGCCTAGCACTCTATGGCTACACCTTC. Its protein is CASSQSGLALYGYTF.

This clonotype was seen ten or more times. V usage is TRBV10-3 and J usage is TRBJ2-7; D possibly corresponds to TRBD1 (5 bases). This CDR3 comprises 14 residues. V was clipped by 2 bases and J by 2 bases, with 10 bases between them. The germline CDR1 and CDR2 sequences are ENHRY and SYGVKD. The chain's CDR3 is CAISEGAGAYEQYF. CDR3 in DNA: TGTGCCATCAGTGAGGGGGCAGGCGCCTACGAGCAGTACTTC.

This clonotype was counted only a few times. The chain uses TRBV29-1 and TRBJ1-2, with no clear D. The germline V and J ends were trimmed by 4 bases and 2 bases, with 2 bases remaining between them. Germline lookup yields CDR1 SQVTM and CDR2 ANQGSEA. This CDR3 has 10 amino acids. Here the CDR3 reads CSVGNYGYTF. As DNA, the CDR3 is TGCAGCGTTGGCAACTATGGCTACACCTTC.

As concerns this clonotype: This may come from a read error, since a much larger clone is one base off. The chain carries TRBV5-5 and TRBJ2-1, with D perhaps TRBD1 or TRBD2 (5 bases each). This CDR3 spans 16 amino acids. Germline CDR1 SGHKS, CDR2 YYEKEE (reference sequence). The germline V and J ends were trimmed by 4 bases and 5 bases, with 19 bases remaining between them. The CDR3 sequence: CASSPPPRDAHNEQFF. CDR3 DNA sequence: TGTGCCAGCAGCCCGCCCCCCCGGGACGCCCACAATGAGCAGTTCTTC.

Sample share makes this clonotype medium-sized. This chain links TRBV13 with TRBJ2-1; no reliable D call. The CDR3 is made up of 12 amino acids. With 3 bases removed from V and 7 bases from J, the gap between germline ends came to 7 bases. Germline values: CDR1 PRHDT, CDR2 FYEKMQ (reference sequence). The CDR3 region has the DNA TGTGCCAGCAGCTTTAATTGGAATGAGCAGTTCTTC. Translated, it gives CASSFNWNEQFF.

By share, this clonotype counts as medium-sized (0.01 to 0.1%). This chain links TRBV11-1 with TRBJ2-7; D is unresolved. V was pared by 5 bases and J by 4 bases, with 6 bases between. The CDR3 contains 11 residues. Germline V CDR1 and CDR2: SGHAT, FQDESV (reference sequence). The CDR3 spells CASSPRYEQYF. The CDR3 DNA sequence: TGTGCCAGCAGCCCGAGATACGAGCAGTACTTC.

This clonotype was recorded at least ten times. The CDR3 DNA reads as TGTGCCAGCAGCCCGACAGGGAATCAGCCCCAGCATTTT. Amino acids: CASSPTGNQPQHF. This sequence joins TRBV6-2 or TRBV6-3 and TRBJ1-5, with TRBD1 matching over 7 bases. Germline CDR1 MNHEY, CDR2 SVGEGT. The CDR3 extends over 13 amino acids. With 6 bases clipped from V and 4 bases from J, the junction kept 3 bases outside the gene matches.

This clonotype was picked up a small number of times. The rearrangement links TRBV20-1 to TRBJ2-7; perhaps D is TRBD1 or TRBD2 (5 bases each). The germline V gene has CDR1 DFQATT and CDR2 SNEGSKA (reference sequence). This CDR3 has 11 amino acids. Between the trimmed V and J ends, which lost 3 bases and 5 bases, there was a span of 8 bases. For the CDR3, the DNA is TGCAGTGCTAGTTCGGGGCACGAGCAGTACTTC. The encoded protein is CSASSGHEQYF.

This clonotype is termed medium-sized. The V and J genes are TRBV30 and TRBJ2-7; TRBD1 matches at 8 bases. Germline CDR1 is GTSNPN and CDR2 is SVGIG (reference sequence). V gave up 3 bases and J gave up 5 bases; unmatched junction bases: 6. CDR3 length equals 13 residues. Here the CDR3 reads CAWRGDRTNEQYF. CDR3 nucleotides: TGTGCCTGGAGAGGGGACAGGACGAACGAGCAGTACTTC.

This clonotype has a count of ten or more. The chain has TRBV6-2 or TRBV6-3 and TRBJ2-3; TRBD2 matches 9 bases. V was pared by 6 bases and J by 3 bases, with 4 bases of the junction left unmatched. The germline CDR1 and CDR2 sequences are MNHEY and SVGEGT. The CDR3 runs to 14 residues. CDR3 sequence: CASRGLAETDTQYF. The CDR3 nucleotides read TGTGCCAGCAGGGGACTAGCAGAGACAGATACGCAGTATTTT.

The chain combines TRBV2 with TRBJ2-5, with D unclear. With 10 bases removed from V and 5 bases from J, the gap between germline ends came to 23 bases. This CDR3 has 15 amino acids. CDR1 and CDR2 (germline): SNHLY, FYNNEI. For the CDR3, the DNA is TGTGCCATCAACGGTCAGGAAGCCACCGGCGAGACCCAGTACTTC. Translation gives CAINGQEATGETQYF.

Within the sample, this clonotype is medium-sized. The rearrangement joins TRBV5-5 to TRBJ1-5; D perhaps matches TRBD1 (6 bases). The length of the CDR3 is 16 residues. Per the germline V gene, CDR1 is SGHKS and CDR2 is YYEKEE (reference sequence). V was shortened by 4 bases and J by 0 bases, with 14 bases between the two germline ends. The DNA of the CDR3 is TGTGCCAGCAGCCTAGGACAGCCTTATAGCAATCAGCCCCAGCATTTT. It is translated as CASSLGQPYSNQPQHF.

In its sample, this clonotype is medium-sized. This sequence joins TRBV30 and TRBJ2-5; D is possibly TRBD2 (6 bases). There are 11 residues in the CDR3. Germline values: CDR1 GTSNPN, CDR2 SVGIG (reference sequence). The V and J ends lost 0 bases and 7 bases respectively, with 6 bases between them. The CDR3 coding sequence is TGTGCCTGGAGTGTGGGAGGGACCCAGTACTTC. Amino acids: CAWSVGGTQYF.

This clonotype turned up a few times. The genes are TRBV4-3 and TRBJ2-1; 9 bases are shared with TRBD2. There are 15 residues in the CDR3. V was pared by 0 bases and J by 9 bases, with 6 bases of the junction left unmatched. Germline CDR1 reads LGHNA; CDR2 reads YSLEER. The DNA for the CDR3 is TGCGCCAGCAGCCAAGAAGGCGGGAGGGTGCCTGAGCAGTTCTTC. It translates to CASSQEGGRVPEQFF.

The chain recombines TRBV18 with TRBJ1-5, with D perhaps TRBD1 (6 bases). V lost 6 bases and J 0 bases, leaving 12 bases between the germline ends. CDR1 KGHSH and CDR2 LQKENI come from the germline V gene. The CDR3 consists of 15 residues. CDR3 in DNA: TGTGCCAGCTCGCCTGGACAGCCTAGCAATCAGCCCCAGCATTTT. Protein: CASSPGQPSNQPQHF.